This TCR beta chain was identified in a study of regulatory T cells in long-lasting Graves disease. This clonotype was recorded many times. The antigen is not known. Findings of the study overall: Small numbers of samples may have cut accuracy.

Time point defined: newly diagnosed GD, antithyroid drugs for less than 3 months. Scientists built the TCR library using RNA that was extracted from PBMCs. The TCR beta library used iRepertoire HTBI primers with Arm-PCR amplification of CDR3. TCRdb used MiXCR to reprocess the multiplex PCR reads, holding one entry per CDR3 protein. Of under 800,000 distinct CDR3 sequences in the sample, under 20% are singletons; the top ten hold approximately 18%. Per the germline V gene, CDR1 is SQVTM and CDR2 is ANQGSEA. V lost 3 bases, J lost 6 bases, and 10 bases stayed unmatched. The CDR3 is 14 residues long. These records were also assigned to another study, of T cells in Graves' hyperthyroidism and ophthalmopathy.

This sample comprised peripheral blood mononuclear cells (PBMCs), obtained at new diagnosis, from a patient treated with antithyroid drugs. V and J are TRBV29-1 and TRBJ2-7; 8 bases are shared with TRBD1. The TCR sequence derives from a woman aged 30 to 39 with Graves disease. The CDR3 loop reads CSVDPTGDSREQYF. CDR3 in DNA: TGCAGCGTTGACCCGACAGGGGATTCGCGCGAGCAGTACTTC.